This TCR beta chain was sequenced during a study of blood T cell repertoires in COVID-19. About the research overall: The samples span acute and convalescent COVID-19 from the United States, Italy and Spain.

Donors in Cohort 3 counted as recovered after two negative PCRs, clearance, or symptom resolution. Looked up from germline, CDR1 is SNHLY and CDR2 is FYNNEI. The CDR3 covers 15 residues. V was pared by 4 bases and J by 4 bases, with 7 bases of the junction left unmatched. This clone was picked up one time. Per the study methods: Estimation of nucleated cell counts relied on the amplification of reference gene primers. Sequencing was performed with immunoSEQ multiplex PCR; in TCRdb, only in-frame clones are kept and a portion is missing. The DNA gave D and trimming, while V, J and clone size come from that table. The table shows about 210,000 clones, with over 80% occurring only once.

This chain connects TRBV2 to TRBJ1-5, with TRBD1 matching 7 bases. Material: PBMCs or T cells enriched from blood (not recorded which). The sequence came from a man aged 25 to 40 who had recovered from COVID-19. CDR3 sequence reads: CASSAQDRNNQPQHF. CDR3 in DNA: TGTGCCAGCAGTGCGCAGGACAGGAATAATCAGCCCCAGCATTTT. Using reference TRBV2 and TRBJ1-5 for the parts outside the CDR3, the full variable domain is EPEVTQTPSHQVTQMGQEVILRCVPISNHLYFYWYRQILGQKVEFLVSFYNNEISEKSEIFDDQFSVERPDGSNFTLKIRSTKLEDSAMYFCASSAQDRNNQPQHFGDGTRLSIL.